This T cell receptor (beta chain) was recorded in a study of PD-1 blockade in classical Hodgkin lymphoma. Each patient experienced a relapse that followed autologous stem cell transplantation, and brentuximab vedotin exposure varied. CDR1 is MNHEY and CDR2 is SVGAGI in the germline V gene. Trimming removed 11 bases from V and 2 bases from J, with 19 bases in between. CDR3 length: 14 amino acids. Sequencing used immunoSEQ multiplex PCR; TCRdb keeps in-frame clones, though not all of them. The sample consists of about 41,000 clones, 65% to 80% of them appearing once. This clone is labeled as medium-sized (0.01 to 0.1%).

The J gene is TRBJ2-7, the V gene TRBV6-5, with D possibly TRBD1 on 5 matching bases. This sample comprised peripheral blood mononuclear cells (PBMCs), obtained at baseline. The sequence was collected from a human donor with classical Hodgkin lymphoma. The CDR3 bases are TGTGCCTCAAGCAGCCTCGACAGTACCTACGAGCAGTACTTC. Its protein is CASSSLDSTYEQYF.